This T cell receptor beta chain was recorded in a study of glioma-infiltrating T cells after dendritic cell vaccination. Notes on this clone: Its antigen remains unidentified.

Clones were sequenced by immunoSEQ multiplex PCR, and TCRdb holds only the in-frame ones, with some missing. The table lists about 67,000 clones, around 86% of them singletons. The CDR3 is 14 residues long. V gave up 3 bases and J gave up 2 bases, with 11 bases separating them. CDR1 is SGHDN and CDR2 is FVKESK in the germline V gene. General study results and limits: Complete blood and tumor specimen sets were limited to few patients.

The specimen was blood, collected before dendritic cell vaccination. The rearrangement links TRBV14 to TRBJ2-7; no clear D. This sequence was found in a human donor with glioblastoma. The CDR3 bases are TGTGCCAGCAGCCATAGAAGCATCCCCTACGAGCAGTACTTC. As protein: CASSHRSIPYEQYF.